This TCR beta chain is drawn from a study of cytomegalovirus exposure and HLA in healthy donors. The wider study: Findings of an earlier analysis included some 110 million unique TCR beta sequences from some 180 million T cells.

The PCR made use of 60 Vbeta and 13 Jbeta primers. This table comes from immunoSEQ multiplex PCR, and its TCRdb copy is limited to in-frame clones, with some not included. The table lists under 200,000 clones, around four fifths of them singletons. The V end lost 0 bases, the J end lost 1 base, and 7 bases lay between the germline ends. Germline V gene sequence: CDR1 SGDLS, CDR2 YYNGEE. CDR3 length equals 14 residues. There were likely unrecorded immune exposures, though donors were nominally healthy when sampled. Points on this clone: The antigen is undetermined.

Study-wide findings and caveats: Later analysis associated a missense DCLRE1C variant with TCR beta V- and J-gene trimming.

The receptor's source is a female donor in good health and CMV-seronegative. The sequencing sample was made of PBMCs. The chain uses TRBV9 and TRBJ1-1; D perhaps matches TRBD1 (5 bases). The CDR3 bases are TGTGCCAGCAGCGTAGTACAGGAGAACACTGAAGCTTTCTTT. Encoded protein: CASSVVQENTEAFF.